Shown below are 10 T cell receptor beta chains from a single sample sequenced in a study of cytomegalovirus exposure and HLA in healthy donors. Primers for the PCR totalled 60 Vbeta and 13 Jbeta. Only in-frame clones appear in the TCRdb table, and some are missing; sequencing was by immunoSEQ multiplex PCR. The profile shows 150,000 to 200,000 clones, about four fifths of them singletons. The sequenced material came from PBMCs. The receptors stem from a man aged 30 to 45 in good health and CMV-seronegative.

The V call is TRBV6-5, the J call TRBJ1-1; D may be TRBD1 (5 bases). CDR3 length equals 15 residues. CDR1 MNHEY and CDR2 SVGAGI come from the germline V gene. V gave up 0 bases and J gave up 0 bases, with 8 bases separating them. CDR3 bases: TGTGCCAGCAGTTACTCGAACAGGATGAACACTGAAGCTTTCTTT. It translates to CASSYSNRMNTEAFF.

This clone was seen only a few times. The rearrangement uses TRBV6-7 and TRBJ1-5; possible D gene TRBD1, 6 bases. TRBV6-7 is an ORF; its function is uncertain. The CDR3 extends over 16 amino acids. V was cut by 5 bases and J by 0 bases, with 14 bases left in between. CDR3 region: CASSPRNRDSNQPQHF. The CDR3 DNA reads as TGTGCCAGCAGTCCCAGAAACAGGGATAGCAATCAGCCCCAGCATTTT.

The chain combines TRBV7-2 with TRBJ1-4, with unresolved D. Trimming shortened V by 9 bases and J by 3 bases, and 11 bases separated the two germline ends. Germline-derived CDR1 and CDR2 are SGHTA and FQGNSA. This CDR3 contains 13 residues. The CDR3 DNA reads as TGTGCCAGTCGCGGAAAGGCTAATGAAAAACTGTTTTTT. It encodes CASRGKANEKLFF.

This CDR3 is CAWDRGGETQYF. CDR3 sequence (DNA): TGTGCCTGGGACAGGGGGGGGGAGACCCAGTACTTC. J is TRBJ2-5 and V is TRBV30; the match to TRBD1 covers 9 bases. The CDR3 covers 12 residues. J gave up 5 bases and V 5 bases, and 3 bases lay outside the gene matches. The germline V gene has CDR1 GTSNPN and CDR2 SVGIG (reference sequence).

This sequence joins TRBV28 and TRBJ1-5; D might be TRBD1 (6 bases). Germline CDR1 reads MDHEN; CDR2 reads SYDVKM. The CDR3 is made up of 14 amino acids. The V end lost 5 bases, the J end lost 5 bases, and 13 bases lay between the germline ends. Here the CDR3 reads CASSHLQGDQPQHF. Here the CDR3 DNA reads TGTGCCAGCAGTCACCTACAGGGAGATCAGCCCCAGCATTTT.

This CDR3 is CASNMGLTEAFF. In DNA, the CDR3 is TGTGCCAGCAATATGGGACTCACTGAAGCTTTCTTT. The chain joins TRBV28 to TRBJ1-1, with a possible D match to TRBD1 (5 bases). With 7 bases removed from V and 4 bases from J, the gap between germline ends came to 10 bases. Germline V CDR1 and CDR2: MDHEN, SYDVKM. The length of the CDR3 is 12 residues.

The chain recombines TRBV19 with TRBJ1-2; tentative D call: TRBD1 (5 bases). Germline CDR1 is LNHDA and CDR2 is SQIVND (reference sequence). V lost 5 bases and J 2 bases, leaving 15 bases between the germline ends. The CDR3 consists of 15 residues. This CDR3 is CASSPVPSGNYGYTF. CDR3 bases: TGTGCCAGTAGTCCTGTCCCTTCAGGGAACTATGGCTACACCTTC. The full variable domain, with the rest looked up from reference TRBV19 and TRBJ1-2, is DGGITQSPKYLFRKEGQNVTLSCEQNLNHDAMYWYRQDPGQGLRLIYYSQIVNDFQKGDIAEGYSVSREKKESFPLTVTSAQKNPTAFYLCASSPVPSGNYGYTFGSGTRLTVV.

This chain joins TRBV9 and TRBJ2-1; 8 nucleotides align to TRBD2. In germline, CDR1 is SGDLS, CDR2 YYNGEE. Trimming cost V 2 bases and J 6 bases; bases outside gene matches: 1. The CDR3 has 13 residues. The CDR3 loop reads CASSVGTSNEQFF. In DNA form, the CDR3 reads TGTGCCAGCAGCGTCGGGACTAGCAATGAGCAGTTCTTC.

V usage is TRBV2 and J usage is TRBJ1-1; 7 bases match TRBD1. V shed 9 bases and J 3 bases; nucleotides not matched to a gene: 7. Germline values: CDR1 SNHLY, CDR2 FYNNEI. The CDR3 is 13 amino acids. This CDR3 is CARLRDRDTEAFF. The CDR3 coding sequence is TGTGCCAGACTTCGCGACAGGGACACTGAAGCTTTCTTT.

CDR3 DNA sequence: TGTGCCAGCAGTTTAAGGGGGTTAGATTACACAAACCTAGCCAAAAACATTCAGTACTTC. Protein product: CASSLRGLDYTNLAKNIQYF. V is TRBV28 and J is TRBJ2-4; D perhaps matches TRBD1 (6 bases). The CDR3 is 20 amino acids. Germline loops: CDR1 MDHEN, CDR2 SYDVKM. V lost 2 bases, J lost 0 bases, and 23 bases lay in between. The full variable domain, with the rest looked up from reference TRBV28 and TRBJ2-4, is DVKVTQSSRYLVKRTGEKVFLECVQDMDHENMFWYRQDPGLGLRLIYFSYDVKMKEKGDIPEGYSVSREKKERFSLILESASTNQTSMYLCASSLRGLDYTNLAKNIQYFGAGTRLSVL.